These 28 T cell receptor beta chains were all obtained from the same sample, sequenced in a study of blood T cell repertoires in COVID-19 (dated by TCRdb to about 2020). Library prep was done by the immunoSEQ multiplex PCR assay. The table comes from immuneACCESS by way of TCRdb, which keeps in-frame sequences with V and J called. Part of the clones is missing from these tables; in studies checked, under half for an unresolved V gene and the rest for unknown reasons. The sample includes fewer than 250,000 clones, with more than 85% observed a single time. 1% to 1.4% of the sample comes from the top ten. The specimen was peripheral blood. The receptors were sampled from a man aged 25-40 years with acute or convalescent COVID-19.

The chain is built from TRBV10-2 and TRBJ1-5, with D unresolved. Germline V gene sequence: CDR1 WSHSY, CDR2 SAAADI. V was trimmed by 0 bases and J by 4 bases, leaving 7 bases between them. The CDR3 length is 14 residues. Here the CDR3 reads CASSESRLNQPQHF. CDR3 DNA: TGCGCCAGCAGTGAGTCGCGGCTTAATCAGCCCCAGCATTTT.

Concerning this clone itself: A junction boundary mismatches the germline segment, possibly from a read error. The chain employs TRBV18 and TRBJ2-5; TRBD1 might be the D (7 bases). The CDR3 contains 15 residues. Per germline, CDR1 KGHSH and CDR2 LQKENI. CDR3 sequence reads: CASSPQTGSGETQYF. The CDR3, as DNA: TGTGCCAGCTCTCCACAGACAGGGAGCGGGGAGACCCAGTACTTC.

This clone was seen once. This rearrangement joins TRBV5-1 to TRBJ2-2; no definite D call. V was trimmed by 4 bases and J by 6 bases, leaving 13 bases between them. Germline CDR1 SGHRS, CDR2 YFSETQ. This CDR3 is built from 14 residues. The CDR3 is CASSPTILAGELFF. Here the CDR3 DNA reads TGCGCCAGCAGCCCAACTATTTTGGCCGGGGAGCTGTTTTTT.

The chain links TRBV28 to TRBJ2-7; D not resolved. Germline V gene lookup returns CDR1 MDHEN and CDR2 SYDVKM. The CDR3 covers 12 residues. The V and J ends lost 2 bases and 7 bases respectively, with 9 bases between them. The CDR3 region has the DNA TGTGCCAGCAGTTTAACCCCCCGGGAGCAGTACTTC. The encoded protein is CASSLTPREQYF.

This clone was seen only once. This rearrangement joins TRBV28 to TRBJ2-7, with D unclear. CDR1 MDHEN and CDR2 SYDVKM come from the germline V gene. CDR3 length: 13 amino acids. Trimming shortened V by 5 bases and J by 2 bases, and 10 bases separated the two germline ends. CDR3 sequence reads: CASSLVGPYEQYF. CDR3 sequence (DNA): TGTGCCAGCAGTCTAGTGGGTCCCTACGAGCAGTACTTC. Drawing the rest from reference TRBV28 and TRBJ2-7, the complete variable domain is DVKVTQSSRYLVKRTGEKVFLECVQDMDHENMFWYRQDPGLGLRLIYFSYDVKMKEKGDIPEGYSVSREKKERFSLILESASTNQTSMYLCASSLVGPYEQYFGPGTRLTVT.

The chain combines TRBV19 with TRBJ1-5, with a possible D match to TRBD1 (5 bases). This CDR3 has 15 residues. V was pared by 3 bases and J by 8 bases, with 17 bases between. The germline CDR1 and CDR2 sequences are LNHDA and SQIVND (reference sequence). CDR3 residues: CASSIVGRMGEPQHF. CDR3 bases: TGTGCCAGTAGTATTGTTGGGAGGATGGGGGAGCCCCAGCATTTT.

This clone has a single count. V gene TRBV7-9 combines with J gene TRBJ1-2; no definite D call. The V gene lost 1 base and the J gene lost 8 bases, with 8 bases spanning the gap. Germline V CDR1 and CDR2: SEHNR, FQNEAQ (reference sequence). The CDR3 spans 12 residues. This chain's CDR3 is CASSLGDMGYTF. CDR3 nucleotides: TGTGCCAGCAGCTTAGGAGATATGGGCTACACCTTC. The variable domain in full, with the rest retrieved from reference TRBV7-9 and TRBJ1-2, is DTGVSQNPRHKITKRGQNVTFRCDPISEHNRLYWYRQTLGQGPEFLTYFQNEAQLEKSRLLSDRFSAERPKGSFSTLEIQRTEQGDSAMYLCASSLGDMGYTFGSGTRLTVV.

V usage is TRBV28 and J usage is TRBJ1-2; no clear D. Trimming removed 6 bases from V and 0 bases from J, with 8 bases in between. CDR1 and CDR2 from the germline V gene are MDHEN and SYDVKM. This CDR3 is 13 amino acids long. The CDR3 here is CASSTVANYGYTF. CDR3 sequence (DNA): TGTGCCAGCAGCACTGTAGCTAACTATGGCTACACCTTC.

The rearrangement joins TRBV30 to TRBJ1-5; no definite D call. Germline V gives CDR1 GTSNPN, CDR2 SVGIG (reference sequence). This CDR3 has 13 residues. Trimming left V 2 bases short and J 4 bases short, with 9 bases between. Here the CDR3 reads CAWSRGANQPQHF. In nucleotides, the CDR3 is TGTGCCTGGAGTCGTGGAGCAAATCAGCCCCAGCATTTT.

J is TRBJ2-3 and V is TRBV20-1; perhaps TRBD2 as D (6 bases). V lost 5 bases and J 6 bases, leaving 9 bases between the germline ends. CDR1 is DFQATT, CDR2 SNEGSKA, per germline (reference sequence). The CDR3 spans 11 residues. This chain's CDR3 is CSAHLADTQYF. DNA of the CDR3: TGCAGTGCTCACCTAGCGGATACGCAGTATTTT.

This chain links TRBV19 with TRBJ2-1; D perhaps matches TRBD2 (6 bases). Per the germline V gene, CDR1 is LNHDA and CDR2 is SQIVND (reference sequence). This CDR3 is built from 12 residues. Trimming shortened V by 6 bases and J by 6 bases, and 9 bases separated the two germline ends. The CDR3 region is CASRDYGNEQFF. DNA of the CDR3: TGTGCCAGTAGGGACTACGGCAATGAGCAGTTCTTC.

The rearrangement joins TRBV2 to TRBJ2-2, with TRBD1 matching 7 bases. V trimming: 11 bases; J trimming: 1 base; junction bases outside the gene matches: 7. The CDR3 spans 14 residues. Germline V gene data show CDR1 as SNHLY and CDR2 as FYNNEI. In nucleotides, the CDR3 is TGTGCCTCAACCCGGGACAGGAACACCGGGGAGCTGTTTTTT. It translates to CASTRDRNTGELFF.

The chain has TRBV19 and TRBJ1-1, with 7 bases identical to TRBD1. The CDR3 sequence is 13 residues long. Germline trimming cut 7 bases from V and 6 bases from J; bases unmatched to any gene: 8. CDR1 and CDR2 from the germline V gene are LNHDA and SQIVND (reference sequence). CDR3 in amino acids: CASKQDREAEAFF. The CDR3 DNA is TGTGCCAGTAAACAAGACAGGGAGGCTGAAGCTTTCTTT.

The chain uses TRBV27 and TRBJ1-5; D might be TRBD1 (5 bases). The CDR3 sequence is 16 residues long. V was shortened by 3 bases and J by 0 bases, with 12 bases between the two germline ends. Germline CDR1 MNHEY, CDR2 SMNVEV (reference sequence). In DNA form, the CDR3 reads TGTGCCAGCAGTTTTCGTGGGGCAAGTAGCAATCAGCCCCAGCATTTT. Amino acid sequence: CASSFRGASSNQPQHF.

The chain recombines TRBV5-4 with TRBJ2-1, with TRBD1 as a possible D gene (6 bases). The CDR3 runs to 15 residues. The V gene lost 4 bases and the J gene lost 5 bases, with 16 bases spanning the gap. In germline, CDR1 is SGHNT, CDR2 YYREEE (reference sequence). CDR3 in DNA: TGTGCCAGCAGCCCAGACAGGCACGGTAACAATGAGCAGTTCTTC. Residues: CASSPDRHGNNEQFF.

The chain is built from TRBV11-2 and TRBJ2-1; tentative D call: TRBD2 (5 bases). The CDR3 is 15 residues long. Deletions cut 5 bases from V and 3 bases from J, with 14 bases between. CDR1 and CDR2 from the germline V gene are SGHAT and FQNNGV. The CDR3 DNA reads as TGTGCCAGCAGCCTCCACGGACTGAGCTACAATGAGCAGTTCTTC. It translates to CASSLHGLSYNEQFF. Drawing the rest from reference TRBV11-2 and TRBJ2-1, the complete variable domain is EAGVAQSPRYKIIEKRQSVAFWCNPISGHATLYWYQQILGQGPKLLIQFQNNGVVDDSQLPKDRFSAERLKGVDSTLKIQPAKLEDSAVYLCASSLHGLSYNEQFFGPGTRLTVL.

This chain joins TRBV6-5 and TRBJ2-3; D is perhaps TRBD2 (6 bases). There are 11 residues in the CDR3. Trimming took 6 bases from V and 10 from J, leaving 11 bases between them. Germline-derived CDR1 and CDR2 are MNHEY and SVGAGI. CDR3 in DNA: TGTGCCAGCAGCCCCGGGACTTCGCAGTATTTT. Protein sequence: CASSPGTSQYF.

The genes are TRBV5-5 and TRBJ2-7, with 9 bases matching TRBD1. The CDR3 has 14 residues. The V segment lost 4 bases and the J segment 7 bases; nucleotides outside the gene matches: 9. Per germline, CDR1 SGHKS and CDR2 YYEKEE (reference sequence). The DNA of the CDR3 is TGTGCCAGCAGCGCGGGACAGGGCGTAAGAGAGCAGTACTTC. Protein product: CASSAGQGVREQYF.

This clone was seen once. This rearrangement joins TRBV6-4 to TRBJ2-3; 7 nucleotides line up with TRBD1. Germline CDR1 is MRHNA and CDR2 is SNTAGT. The V and J ends lost 6 bases and 3 bases, in that order; junction bases with no gene match: 9. The CDR3 runs to 15 residues. Here the CDR3 reads CASRIQGRGTDTQYF. Here the CDR3 DNA reads TGTGCCAGCAGGATCCAGGGCAGGGGGACAGATACGCAGTATTTT.

This clone was detected only once. The chain uses TRBV5-1 and TRBJ1-3; D uncertain. Trimming removed 3 bases at V and 4 bases at J, with 8 bases between. CDR3 length equals 13 residues. Germline CDR1 is SGHRS and CDR2 is YFSETQ. The CDR3, as DNA: TGCGCCAGCAGCTCCGGAGTCGGAAACACCATATATTTT. It is translated as CASSSGVGNTIYF.

The chain links TRBV4-1 to TRBJ2-7; 9 nucleotides line up with TRBD1. The CDR3 totals 14 residues. After removal of 4 bases from V and 5 bases from J, the junction contained 6 bases not matched to a gene. Germline-derived CDR1 and CDR2 are MGHRA and YSYEKL. The CDR3 coding sequence is TGCGCCAGCAGCCGGGACAGGGAGGGGGACGAGCAGTACTTC. Amino acids: CASSRDREGDEQYF.

This clone was picked up one time. V is TRBV7-8 and J is TRBJ1-4; 8 nucleotides line up with TRBD1. V shed 2 bases and J 8 bases; nucleotides not matched to a gene: 7. Germline V gives CDR1 SGHVS, CDR2 FQNEAQ. CDR3 length: 15 amino acids. The CDR3 DNA is TGTGCCAGCAGCTTATTGACAGGGGACTCGGAAAAACTGTTTTTT. Translated, it gives CASSLLTGDSEKLFF.

The V and J genes are TRBV19 and TRBJ2-1, with a weak D call TRBD1 (6 bases). V lost 5 bases to trimming and J lost 2 bases, with 13 bases between them. The CDR3 extends over 15 amino acids. Germline V gene lookup returns CDR1 LNHDA and CDR2 SQIVND (reference sequence). The CDR3 nucleotides read TGTGCCAGTAGTGTTGGGACAATGACCTACAATGAGCAGTTCTTC. Translating gives CASSVGTMTYNEQFF.

The V gene is TRBV6-1, the J gene TRBJ2-3; 8 bases are a match to TRBD1. Looked up from germline, CDR1 is MNHNS and CDR2 is SASEGT. The CDR3 contains 19 residues. The V gene end was trimmed by 1 base and the J gene end by 5 bases; junction bases not matched to a gene: 17. CDR3 residues: CASSEGTGYSGRRGDTQYF. The CDR3 DNA reads as TGTGCCAGCAGTGAAGGGACAGGGTACAGCGGAAGGAGGGGAGATACGCAGTATTTT.

This clone showed up just a few times. The CDR3 loop is CAWSVAVGNTIYF. DNA for the CDR3: TGTGCCTGGAGTGTGGCGGTTGGAAACACCATATATTTT. The chain recombines TRBV30 with TRBJ1-3; D is ambiguous. Germline values: CDR1 GTSNPN, CDR2 SVGIG (reference sequence). The CDR3 is made up of 13 amino acids. Trimming pared 0 bases from V and 3 bases from J, leaving 6 bases between.

This clone showed up just once. This chain connects TRBV27 to TRBJ1-5; weak D call: TRBD1 (6 bases). Looked up from germline, CDR1 is MNHEY and CDR2 is SMNVEV (reference sequence). The CDR3 covers 14 residues. The germline V and J ends were trimmed by 6 bases and 0 bases, with 9 bases remaining between them. The CDR3 nucleotides are TGTGCCAGCAGACAGGGTTATAGCAATCAGCCCCAGCATTTT. Protein: CASRQGYSNQPQHF.

The gene calls are TRBV18 and TRBJ2-7; no clear D. Trimming shortened V by 6 bases and J by 0 bases, and 12 bases separated the two germline ends. The V gene's germline CDR1 is KGHSH and CDR2 LQKENI. This CDR3 is built from 14 residues. CDR3 sequence reads: CASSRDTSSYEQYF. The CDR3 DNA follows: TGTGCCAGCTCGCGCGACACGAGCTCCTACGAGCAGTACTTC.

The J gene is TRBJ2-7, the V gene TRBV7-9, with 16 bases fitting TRBD2. V was clipped by 5 bases and J by 8 bases; unmatched bases: 18. Germline V gene data show CDR1 as SEHNR and CDR2 as FQNEAQ (reference sequence). This CDR3 has 19 amino acids. The CDR3 DNA follows: TGTGCCAGCAGCCCAAGTGGGGGACTAGCGGGAGGGCCGAATCATAAGCAGTACTTC. Translation gives CASSPSGGLAGGPNHKQYF.